These 19 T cell receptor beta chains were sequenced from one sample in a study of T cell responses to AZD1222 COVID-19 vaccine. Libraries were prepared by immunoSEQ multiplex PCR; TCRdb keeps only in-frame clonotypes and omits some of them. The table shows 100,000 to 140,000 clones, with roughly 90% occurring only once. This specimen consisted of peripheral blood, obtained 28 days after the second AZD1222 dose. The receptor set was obtained from an adult who received the AZD1222 COVID-19 vaccine.

The V gene is TRBV10-3, the J gene TRBJ1-1, with D uncertain. Germline assignment: CDR1 ENHRY and CDR2 SYGVKD. With 7 bases removed from V and 0 bases from J, the gap between germline ends came to 9 bases. CDR3 size: 13 residues. For the CDR3, the DNA is TGTGCCATCAACGAACGGCTGAACACTGAAGCTTTCTTT. It codes for CAINERLNTEAFF.

This chain links TRBV5-1 with TRBJ2-5; 7 nucleotides match TRBD2. With V trimmed by 9 bases and J by 2 bases, 16 bases remained unmatched. CDR3 length: 16 residues. Germline V gene sequence: CDR1 SGHRS, CDR2 YFSETQ. The CDR3 sequence is CATTTGASGSQETQYF. CDR3 sequence (DNA): TGCGCCACTACCACAGGAGCTAGCGGATCTCAAGAGACCCAGTACTTC.

CDR3 sequence reads: CASSPRTGALGPQHF. The CDR3 DNA is TGTGCCAGCAGCCCAAGAACCGGGGCCCTCGGGCCCCAGCATTTT. The genes are TRBV28 and TRBJ1-5; D might be TRBD1 (5 bases). V was clipped by 6 bases and J by 9 bases, with 21 bases between them. The germline CDR1 and CDR2 sequences are MDHEN and SYDVKM. The length of the CDR3 is 15 residues.

The chain links TRBV15 to TRBJ2-1; 10 bases line up with TRBD2. Losses at the gene ends were 5 bases for V and 8 bases for J; bases not matched to a gene: 3. The CDR3 contains 13 residues. Germline V gene lookup returns CDR1 LNHNV and CDR2 YYDKDF (reference sequence). The CDR3 sequence: CATSDSGGDEQFF. As DNA, the CDR3 is TGTGCCACCAGCGACAGCGGGGGGGATGAGCAGTTCTTC.

The J gene is TRBJ1-3, the V gene TRBV9; 9 bases are shared with TRBD1. Germline V lookup: CDR1 SGDLS, CDR2 YYNGEE. This CDR3 has 16 residues. Trimming cost V 0 bases and J 4 bases; bases outside gene matches: 5. This CDR3 is CASSVDGTGSGNTIYF. CDR3 nucleotide sequence: TGTGCCAGCAGCGTAGACGGGACAGGGTCAGGAAACACCATATATTTT.

This clone is a singleton in its sample. This chain joins TRBV30 and TRBJ2-7, with D perhaps TRBD1 (6 bases). Germline values: CDR1 GTSNPN, CDR2 SVGIG (reference sequence). Trimming removed 3 bases from V and 5 bases from J, with 20 bases in between. The CDR3 is 15 residues long. CDR3 in DNA: TGTGCCTGGAGCCCAGGGGCGCTAGCTAGGAACGAGCAGTACTTC. It codes for CAWSPGALARNEQYF.

This chain links TRBV28 with TRBJ1-6; 8 positions agree with TRBD1. Unmatched junction bases numbered 4, after V lost 8 bases and J lost 7 bases. CDR3 length equals 13 residues. CDR1 is MDHEN and CDR2 is SYDVKM in the germline V gene. The CDR3 DNA sequence: TGTGCCAGCTGGGACAGGCTCAATTCACCCCTCCACTTT. It specifies CASWDRLNSPLHF.

This clone was picked up a small number of times. The chain links TRBV6-5 to TRBJ2-7; the match to TRBD1 covers 7 bases. This CDR3 has 15 residues. V lost 10 bases to trimming and J lost 5 bases; unmatched junction nucleotides: 17. Looked up from germline, CDR1 is MNHEY and CDR2 is SVGAGI. The CDR3 DNA reads TGTGCCACCGATGCCGGGCCACAGGGGAAAGACGAGCAGTACTTC. Encoded protein: CATDAGPQGKDEQYF.

The V and J genes are TRBV6-5 and TRBJ1-5, with D maybe TRBD1 (5 bases). There are 14 residues in the CDR3. Looked up from germline, CDR1 is MNHEY and CDR2 is SVGAGI. Deletions cut 6 bases from V and 4 bases from J, with 13 bases between. The CDR3: CASRTGGGNQPQHF. The CDR3 nucleotides are TGTGCCAGCAGAACGGGGGGTGGGAATCAGCCCCAGCATTTT.

This clone has a single count. V gene TRBV5-5 combines with J gene TRBJ1-5; D is possibly TRBD1 (6 bases). Looked up from germline, CDR1 is SGHKS and CDR2 is YYEKEE (reference sequence). Trimming took 5 bases from V and 4 from J, leaving 16 bases between them. The CDR3 is 15 amino acids. The CDR3 is CASRKGLDRNQPQHF. The CDR3 region has the DNA TGTGCCAGCAGGAAGGGCCTGGACAGAAATCAGCCCCAGCATTTT.

The chain couples TRBV5-1 to TRBJ1-4; D not resolved. This CDR3 comprises 13 residues. CDR1 and CDR2 from the germline V gene are SGHRS and YFSETQ. Trimming cost V 5 bases and J 6 bases, with 11 bases left between them. The CDR3 nucleotides read TGCGCCAGCAGGGCCCGGGAGGATGAAAAACTGTTTTTT. Protein sequence: CASRAREDEKLFF.

The chain is built from TRBV30 and TRBJ2-6; 9 bases are a match to TRBD1. The CDR3 spans 16 residues. Germline lookup yields CDR1 GTSNPN and CDR2 SVGIG (reference sequence). The V gene end was trimmed by 1 base and the J gene end by 1 base; junction bases not matched to a gene: 2. CDR3 sequence (DNA): TGTGCCTGGAGTGCGACAGGGGGGTCTGGGGCCAACGTCCTGACTTTC. This codes for CAWSATGGSGANVLTF.

This chain uses TRBV5-4 with TRBJ2-7; 8 bases are shared with TRBD2. The V gene end was trimmed by 6 bases and the J gene end by 2 bases; junction bases not matched to a gene: 10. CDR3 length: 15 amino acids. The germline V gene has CDR1 SGHNT and CDR2 YYREEE (reference sequence). CDR3 amino acids: CASNQGGGGTYEQYF. DNA for the CDR3: TGTGCCAGCAACCAAGGTGGCGGGGGGACCTACGAGCAGTACTTC.

The J gene is TRBJ2-5, the V gene TRBV5-6; 12 positions match TRBD1. Germline V gene sequence: CDR1 SGHDT, CDR2 YYEEEE. V shed 1 base and J 5 bases; nucleotides not matched to a gene: 6. The length of the CDR3 is 16 residues. The CDR3 protein is CASSLLGTGGMETQYF. CDR3 DNA: TGTGCCAGCAGCTTGCTTGGGACAGGGGGCATGGAGACCCAGTACTTC.

The V and J genes are TRBV6-1 and TRBJ1-1, with D perhaps matching TRBD1 (6 bases). Germline V lookup: CDR1 MNHNS, CDR2 SASEGT. The germline V and J ends were trimmed by 2 bases and 6 bases, with 13 bases remaining between them. The CDR3 runs to 14 residues. The CDR3 DNA is TGTGCCAGCAGTGAAAGGGGGGGCCACCCTGAAGCTTTCTTT. As protein: CASSERGGHPEAFF.

V and J are TRBV9 and TRBJ2-7; D gene ambiguous. The CDR3 is 14 amino acids. V lost 0 bases and J lost 3, with 10 bases in between. CDR1 is SGDLS, CDR2 YYNGEE, per germline. Written as DNA, the CDR3 is TGTGCCAGCAGCGTAGGATCGGAAGGCTACGAGCAGTACTTC. Its translation is CASSVGSEGYEQYF. The full variable domain, in which reference TRBV9 and TRBJ2-7 provide the parts outside the CDR3, is DSGVTQTPKHLITATGQRVTLRCSPRSGDLSVYWYQQSLDQGLQFLIQYYNGEERAKGNILERFSAQQFPDLHSELNLSSLELGDSALYFCASSVGSEGYEQYFGPGTRLTVT.

The chain links TRBV11-2 to TRBJ2-7; 13 bases fit TRBD2. J gave up 3 bases and V 5 bases, and 4 bases lay outside the gene matches. The CDR3 totals 15 residues. Germline CDR1 reads SGHAT; CDR2 reads FQNNGV. The DNA of the CDR3 is TGTGCCAGCAGCCGGACTAGCGGGAGATACTACGAGCAGTACTTC. Encoded protein: CASSRTSGRYYEQYF.

The V call is TRBV10-3, the J call TRBJ1-2; D unresolved. Germline CDR1 ENHRY, CDR2 SYGVKD. V lost 5 bases to trimming and J lost 2 bases, with 9 bases between them. This CDR3 is built from 13 residues. CDR3 loop: CAISLDPNYGYTF. The DNA for the CDR3 is TGTGCCATCAGTCTAGACCCCAACTATGGCTACACCTTC.

The chain carries TRBV5-4 and TRBJ1-2; D unresolved. V was clipped by 2 bases and J by 1 base, with 6 bases between them. CDR3 length equals 13 residues. Germline V lookup: CDR1 SGHNT, CDR2 YYREEE (reference sequence). The CDR3 DNA reads as TGTGCCAGCAGCTTAACGATTAACTATGGCTACACCTTC. The encoded protein is CASSLTINYGYTF.